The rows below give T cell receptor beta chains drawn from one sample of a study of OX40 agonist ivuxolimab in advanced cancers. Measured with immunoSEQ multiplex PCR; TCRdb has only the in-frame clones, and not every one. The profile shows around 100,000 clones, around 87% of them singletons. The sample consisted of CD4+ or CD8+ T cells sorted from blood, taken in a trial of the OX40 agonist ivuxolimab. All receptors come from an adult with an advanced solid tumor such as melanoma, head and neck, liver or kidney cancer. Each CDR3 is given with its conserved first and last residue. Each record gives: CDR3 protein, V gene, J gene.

CDR3: CASSYSRTGQETQYF
V: TRBV6-6
J: TRBJ2-5

CDR3: CASSSDGTHEQFF
V: TRBV2
J: TRBJ2-1

CDR3: CAWSGGTSGRGWSEGRNNEQFF
V: TRBV30
J: TRBJ2-1

CDR3: CASSRVVAGELFF
V: TRBV11-3
J: TRBJ2-2

CDR3: CASSPAQPGDTEAFF
V: TRBV19
J: TRBJ1-1

CDR3: CASSLGGAIGELFF
V: TRBV28
J: TRBJ2-2

CDR3: CASSLLAGASTDTQYF
V: TRBV28
J: TRBJ2-3

CDR3: CASSSGIGTDTQYF
V: TRBV19
J: TRBJ2-3

CDR3: CASSRGLNTEAFF
V: TRBV6-1
J: TRBJ1-1

CDR3: CASSLAVFQGRFPTYQETQYF
V: TRBV7-8
J: TRBJ2-5

CDR3: CASSRQGPPELFF
V: TRBV4-2
J: TRBJ2-2

CDR3: CAISRTGENNSPLHF
V: TRBV10-3
J: TRBJ1-6

CDR3: CASSTTGQGEGANVLTF
V: TRBV28
J: TRBJ2-6

CDR3: CASSLSPPGTSGTNTGELFF
V: TRBV13
J: TRBJ2-2